The following is a TCR beta chain sequence with its context. These data are taken from a study of blood T cell repertoires in COVID-19. Study-wide context: There were acute and convalescent COVID-19 samples, and they came from the United States, Italy and Spain. Nucleic acid was either cDNA or gDNA, and it came from T cells, B-cell-depleted T cells, or PBMCs.

Authors' analysis steps: Amplifying reference gene primers gave estimates of nucleated cell counts. Here immunoSEQ multiplex PCR was the method, and the copy in TCRdb shows in-frame clones only, minus some. That table gives V, J and clone size, and the DNA gave D and trimming. The table shows about 140,000 clones, with about three quarters occurring only once. With V trimmed by 3 bases and J by 5 bases, 8 bases remained unmatched. CDR1 and CDR2 from the germline V gene are LNHDA and SQIVND (reference sequence). The CDR3 contains 15 residues. Sequenced: peripheral blood. The V call is TRBV19, the J call TRBJ2-5; TRBD1 agrees at 8 bases. The TCR comes from a man in his forties or fifties with acute or convalescent COVID-19. CDR3 sequence: CASSMSTGVRETQYF. In DNA form, the CDR3 reads TGTGCCAGTAGTATGTCGACAGGGGTTAGGGAGACCCAGTACTTC.